This entry lists 20 T cell receptor beta chains sequenced from one sample in a study of identical twins. TCRdb re-called the 5' RACE reads with MiXCR, one entry per CDR3 protein. The sample includes roughly 470,000 distinct CDR3 sequences, around an eighth of them seen just once. This same sample was also part of a study on yellow fever vaccine responses in identical twins.

Sequencing was performed on CD4+ T cells sorted from blood. Receptors were obtained from a woman under 30 in good health.

The chain is built from TRBV7-2 and TRBJ2-7; 7 bases map to TRBD2. Losses at the gene ends were 5 bases for V and 2 bases for J; bases not matched to a gene: 3. This CDR3 spans 13 amino acids. Per the germline V gene, CDR1 is SGHTA and CDR2 is FQGNSA. The CDR3 protein is CASSRTSTYEQYF. CDR3 DNA: TGTGCCAGCAGCCGGACTAGTACCTACGAGCAGTACTTC.

The chain combines TRBV5-1 with TRBJ1-3; D remains ambiguous. Germline assignment: CDR1 SGHRS and CDR2 YFSETQ. The CDR3 has 15 amino acids. V lost 4 bases, J lost 3 bases, and 14 bases lay in between. The CDR3 reads CASSAIGRNGNTIYF. CDR3 nucleotides: TGCGCCAGCAGCGCCATTGGACGGAATGGAAACACCATATATTTT.

This clonotype came up a few times. The V and J genes are TRBV7-9 and TRBJ1-5; perhaps TRBD1 as D (6 bases). Trimming stripped 1 base from V and 0 bases from J, with 13 bases between. The CDR3 runs 17 residues. From germline, CDR1 is SEHNR and CDR2 FQNEAQ (reference sequence). CDR3 sequence (DNA): TGTGCCAGCAGCTTAGGACAGGACCTATATAGCAATCAGCCCCAGCATTTT. The encoded protein is CASSLGQDLYSNQPQHF.

A few counts support this clonotype. The CDR3 here is CASSESSPTSGRVINEQFF. The CDR3 DNA sequence: TGTGCCAGCAGTGAATCTTCCCCGACTAGCGGGAGGGTCATCAATGAGCAGTTCTTC. The chain couples TRBV25-1 to TRBJ2-1; 14 bases map to TRBD2. Germline CDR1 MGHDK, CDR2 SYGVNS. Unmatched junction bases numbered 11, after V lost 1 base and J lost 6 bases. The CDR3 extends over 19 amino acids.

This clonotype was seen a few times. DNA for the CDR3: TGCAGCGCCGTGGGGGGCACTGAAGCTTTCTTT. This translates into CSAVGGTEAFF. The chain employs TRBV29-1 and TRBJ1-1; D might be TRBD1 (5 bases). Between the trimmed V and J ends, which lost 7 bases and 4 bases, there was a span of 10 bases. Germline assignment: CDR1 SQVTM and CDR2 ANQGSEA. The CDR3 loop spans 11 amino acids.

V is TRBV6-5 and J is TRBJ2-2, with TRBD1 identical over 7 bases. V trimming: 2 bases; J trimming: 5 bases; junction bases outside the gene matches: 8. In germline, CDR1 is MNHEY, CDR2 SVGAGI. The CDR3 contains 16 residues. The CDR3 DNA is TGTGCCAGCAGTTACCTTGACAGGGTCCGGACCGGGGAGCTGTTTTTT. This sequence encodes CASSYLDRVRTGELFF.

The V and J genes are TRBV29-1 and TRBJ2-5; weak D call: TRBD2 (6 bases). The V gene lost 4 bases and the J gene lost 5 bases, with 8 bases spanning the gap. The CDR3 contains 11 residues. CDR1 and CDR2 (germline): SQVTM, ANQGSEA. CDR3 coding DNA: TGCAGCGTTGCGGGGGACGAGACCCAGTACTTC. This gives the protein CSVAGDETQYF. Together with reference TRBV29-1 and TRBJ2-5, the CDR3 gives the full variable domain: SAVISQKPSRDICQRGTSLTIQCQVDSQVTMMFWYRQQPGQSLTLIATANQGSEATYESGFVIDKFPISRPNLTFSTLTVSNMSPEDSSIYLCSVAGDETQYFGPGTRLLVL.

The chain employs TRBV7-9 and TRBJ1-1; 10 positions match TRBD1. J gave up 13 bases and V 5 bases, and 16 bases lay outside the gene matches. CDR3 length: 15 amino acids. The V gene's germline CDR1 is SEHNR and CDR2 FQNEAQ (reference sequence). The DNA for the CDR3 is TGTGCCAGCAGCCTAGGGATGGTTGAGGACAGGGGGATTTTCTTT. Amino acid sequence: CASSLGMVEDRGIFF.

The chain has TRBV5-8 and TRBJ2-5, with D unresolved. Germline V gives CDR1 SGHTS, CDR2 YDEGEE. The CDR3 loop spans 14 amino acids. The ends were cut back, 2 bases at V and 7 bases at J, with 15 bases in the middle. Written as DNA, the CDR3 is TGTGCCAGCAGCTTACCCGTAGCTGTGGGGACCCAGTACTTC. It yields the protein CASSLPVAVGTQYF. Drawing the rest from reference TRBV5-8 and TRBJ2-5, the complete variable domain is EAGVTQSPTHLIKTRGQQATLRCSPISGHTSVYWYQQALGLGLQFLLWYDEGEERNRGNFPPRFSGRQFPNYSSELNVNALELEDSALYLCASSLPVAVGTQYFGPGTRLLVL.

This clonotype was counted ten times or more. The chain carries TRBV15 and TRBJ2-1; TRBD2 matches at 7 bases. Germline loops: CDR1 LNHNV, CDR2 YYDKDF (reference sequence). The V segment lost 7 bases and the J segment 1 base; nucleotides outside the gene matches: 10. CDR3 length: 16 residues. The CDR3 reads CATTSLGRESYNEQFF. CDR3 sequence (DNA): TGTGCCACCACCTCATTGGGGCGGGAGTCCTACAATGAGCAGTTCTTC.

The chain links TRBV5-1 to TRBJ1-2; 10 nucleotides agree with TRBD1. V was pared by 5 bases and J by 4 bases, with 8 bases of the junction left unmatched. CDR3 length: 15 amino acids. Germline V gene data show CDR1 as SGHRS and CDR2 as YFSETQ. The CDR3 DNA is TGCGCCAGCAGGAGAGAGACAGGGGGCACCTATGGCTACACCTTC. Protein sequence: CASRRETGGTYGYTF.

V and J are TRBV21-1 and TRBJ2-7; whether TRBD2, the table's D call, matches the DNA was not checked. TRBV21-1 is designated a pseudogene. CDR3 length: 16 residues. The CDR3 region has the DNA TGTGCCAGCAGCAAAAGTGCCGGGGGCCTCTCCTACGAGCAGTACTTC. It encodes CASSKSAGGLSYEQYF.

The chain couples TRBV5-1 to TRBJ1-1, with a possible D match to TRBD1 (5 bases). Germline CDR1 SGHRS, CDR2 YFSETQ. This CDR3 region has 14 residues. Trimming removed 0 bases at V and 6 bases at J, with 12 bases between. CDR3 coding DNA: TGCGCCAGCAGCTTGGTACGGGGCGGCGCTGAAGCTTTCTTT. Translating it yields CASSLVRGGAEAFF. Full variable domain (outside the CDR3, taken from reference TRBV5-1 and TRBJ1-1): KAGVTQTPRYLIKTRGQQVTLSCSPISGHRSVSWYQQTPGQGLQFLFEYFSETQRNKGNFPGRFSGRQFSNSRSEMNVSTLELGDSALYLCASSLVRGGAEAFFGQGTRLTVV.

The V and J genes are TRBV10-3 and TRBJ2-3; TRBD2 matches 11 bases. CDR1 and CDR2 (germline): ENHRY, SYGVKD. The CDR3 covers 16 residues. J lost 2 bases, V lost 2 bases, and 3 bases had no gene match. CDR3 region: CAISEASGGYTDTQYF. As DNA, the CDR3 is TGTGCCATCAGTGAGGCTAGCGGGGGGTACACAGATACGCAGTATTTT.

This clonotype was detected many times. The J gene is TRBJ2-4, the V gene TRBV28, with D tentatively TRBD2 (6 bases). From germline, CDR1 is MDHEN and CDR2 SYDVKM. The V end was cut by 2 bases, the J end by 0 bases, with 8 bases between. This CDR3 has 15 amino acids. CDR3 residues: CASSLGGLAKNIQYF. For the CDR3, the DNA is TGTGCCAGCAGTTTAGGGGGGTTAGCCAAAAACATTCAGTACTTC.

CDR3 sequence (DNA): TGTGCCACCCATCGACAGGGTACTACCGGGGAGCTGTTTTTT. Translating it yields CATHRQGTTGELFF. This chain uses TRBV28 with TRBJ2-2; 7 nucleotides match TRBD1. This CDR3 contains 14 residues. Germline CDR1 reads MDHEN; CDR2 reads SYDVKM. V lost 10 bases and J lost 5; bases outside the gene matches: 10. Variable domain in full (rest from reference TRBV28 and TRBJ2-2): DVKVTQSSRYLVKRTGEKVFLECVQDMDHENMFWYRQDPGLGLRLIYFSYDVKMKEKGDIPEGYSVSREKKERFSLILESASTNQTSMYLCATHRQGTTGELFFGEGSRLTVL.

The chain employs TRBV29-1 and TRBJ2-1, with 10 bases aligning to TRBD2. CDR3 length: 15 amino acids. V trimming: 8 bases; J trimming: 9 bases; junction bases outside the gene matches: 16. Germline CDR1 reads SQVTM; CDR2 reads ANQGSEA. The CDR3 DNA follows: TGCAGCTCCCCGGGCAGCGGGAGGGTAAGGAGTGAGCAGTTCTTC. Its protein is CSSPGSGRVRSEQFF.

This clonotype was recorded a few times. The chain employs TRBV19 and TRBJ1-5; weak D call: TRBD1 (5 bases). The V end lost 5 bases, the J end lost 6 bases, and 8 bases lay between the germline ends. The CDR3 length is 12 residues. Germline-derived CDR1 and CDR2 are LNHDA and SQIVND (reference sequence). This CDR3 is CASSWGSQPQHF. Here the CDR3 DNA reads TGTGCCAGTAGTTGGGGGAGTCAGCCCCAGCATTTT.

The V call is TRBV6-5, the J call TRBJ1-6; D unresolved. Germline values: CDR1 MNHEY, CDR2 SVGAGI. V lost 9 bases, J lost 7 bases, and 19 bases lay in between. There are 15 residues in the CDR3. The CDR3 spells CASTSLGRLNSPLHF. The CDR3, as DNA: TGTGCCAGTACGTCACTCGGCAGGCTAAATTCACCCCTCCACTTT.

The chain is built from TRBV28 and TRBJ1-6; D gene ambiguous. This CDR3 region has 13 residues. V was shortened by 7 bases and J by 6 bases, with 10 bases between the two germline ends. In germline, CDR1 is MDHEN, CDR2 SYDVKM. As DNA, the CDR3 is TGTGCCAGCAACTCGGCGAGTAATTCACCCCTCCACTTT. Amino acid sequence: CASNSASNSPLHF.